This paragraph reports one TCR beta chain. Its antigen has not been determined. No clone much larger than this one lies a single base away; base qualities are absent. V is pared back by 4 bases and J by 3 bases, with 14 bases lying between the germline termini. The CDR3 spans 14 residues, from the cysteine through the phenylalanine. CDR3 DNA only is kept here, 42 bases in frame from base 1. The germline V gene encodes CDR1 SGHKS and CDR2 YYEKEE (reference sequence). TCRbeta CDR3 regions were amplified from genomic DNA by means of the immunoSEQ Assay, a bias-controlled multiplex PCR. Per the authors' processing: The number of nucleated cells in each sample was estimated from the amplification of reference gene primers within the assay. Sequence reads were collapsed and filtered to measure the absolute abundance of every unique TCRbeta CDR3 rearrangement. Productive Simpson clonality was computed per sample as the square root of Simpson's diversity index over productive rearrangements. TCRdb obtained this table from immuneACCESS and retained in-frame rearrangements with V and J assigned. These tables miss some clones; where compared with another copy, unresolved V genes account for less than half of the shortfall, and the remainder is unexplained. The V and J calls and clone size are taken from that table; D and trimming were inferred from the DNA. The sample table lists around 200,000 clones, roughly four fifths of them with a count of one. Around 7% of the sample goes to the ten largest clones.

The data were obtained in a study of blood T cell repertoires in COVID-19 (dated by TCRdb to 2019 to 2021). About the full investigation: The collaborator samples originated in the United States, Italy and Spain and spanned the acute and convalescent phases of COVID-19. The sample metadata nearly always contained a de-identified subject ID, COVID-19 status, age in years and sex. A freely available public database, intended as a resource for researchers studying the immune response to SARS-CoV-2, is where the repertoires were released. Subjects who had been exposed to COVID-19, were actively infected with it, or had recovered from it provided the deeply sampled blood TCRbeta repertoires that made up the dataset. The prospective study material was composed of cDNA or gDNA derived from T cells, B-cell-depleted T cells, or PBMCs. Where HLA class I and class II types were available, the types were taken from metadata supplied by the sample provider, not from assay-based typing. The samples were drawn from the first 160 participants of the ongoing ImmuneRACE study and from 1,254 subjects provided by 6 global collaborators. Broader findings and caveats from the paper: The amount of clinical and demographic metadata varied by source and participant and was provided uncurated.

Whole blood was collected in K2EDTA tubes by collaborating institutions according to the institutions' own protocols. For TCRbeta analysis, collaborators shipped samples as frozen whole blood, isolated PBMCs, or DNA extracted from either of those sample types. Sequenced material: peripheral blood. The rearrangement combines TRBV5-5 with TRBJ2-7; TRBD1 is perhaps the D gene, given 6 matching bases. This clonotype was obtained from a human donor in a cohort sampled during active COVID-19. The bases are TGTGCCAGCAGCCGGACCGGACAGCTCTACGAGCAGTACTTC. The encoded protein is CASSRTGQLYEQYF.